Listed here is a single T cell receptor beta chain. Its antigen remains unidentified. From each donor, an approximately 2.3 ml peripheral blood sample was collected into PAXgene tubes and kept at -80 degrees C. Total RNA was isolated from whole blood with the PAXgene blood miRNA kit on an automated QIAcube, without T cell sorting. Deep TCRalpha and TCRbeta repertoire profiling with unique molecular barcoding was performed on peripheral blood of monozygotic twin pairs concordant or discordant for inflammatory bowel disease. For every twin pair, smoking habits were documented, and each individual was categorised as a current, former or never smoker. The CDR3 contains 13 residues, cysteine and phenylalanine counted. No nucleotide data were recorded. The germline V gene (reference sequence) supplies CDR1 DFQATT and CDR2 SNEGSKA. The method was 5' RACE. Preparation of each TCR library used approximately 4,000 ng of total RNA. For each sample, cDNA synthesis with SMARTScribe reverse transcriptase was split into eight separate reactions. During cDNA synthesis, unique molecular identifiers containing a 6-nucleotide sample barcode were introduced by template switching. Two nested PCRs of roughly 16 and 10 cycles amplified the TCRalpha and TCRbeta cDNA, and bead purification followed each PCR. Before amplification, cDNA was treated with uracil DNA-glycosylase and purified using the QIAquick PCR purification kit. The second PCR added Illumina TruSeq-compatible adapters along with sample-specific barcodes. Library quality and concentration were checked on TapeStation and Qubit, and libraries were pooled at about 4.9 ng each. Pooled libraries were sequenced on an Illumina HiSeq2500 single-index Rapid Run with 2 x 100 bp reads and custom sequencing primers. The study's processing was this. MiGEC version 1.2.6 was used for UMI-based consensus assembly to correct PCR and sequencing errors. V(D)J alignment, clonotype assembly and CDR3 extraction were performed with MiXCR version 2.1.1. To normalise gene usage, clonotype sharing and MAIT/NKT TCR abundance, the top 1000, 10 000 and 20 000 clonotypes in each sample were analysed. After downsampling to 27 000 UMIs, diversity was calculated as the inverse Simpson index using the vegan R package. Paired Mann-Whitney U tests on discordant twin pairs were used, with Benjamini-Hochberg multiple-testing correction. After reprocessing by TCRdb, each CDR3 protein sequence is one entry, and no DNA is given. TCRdb's processing, not the study's, gives the V and J calls here. This sample's clone table shows 160,000 or so distinct CDR3 sequences. 2% to 2.5% of the sample is held by the ten biggest clonotypes.

This sample is part of a study of monozygotic twins with inflammatory bowel disease (dated by TCRdb to 2018 to 2020). Regarding the study in general: The full study comprised 28 monozygotic twin pairs: nine German pairs (four IBD-concordant, five IBD-discordant) and 19 IBD-discordant Danish pairs. The search for disease-associated traits relied mainly on comparing IBD patients with their genetically identical healthy co-twins within discordant pairs. Each individual had, on average, about 151 000 unique TCRalpha sequences and 181 000 unique TCRbeta sequences available for analysis.

The paper's findings and limits, for the study overall: Because patients received different immunosuppressive treatments, the repertoires may have picked up extra background noise and variability between individuals. Repertoire similarity did not differ between concordant and discordant twins, possibly due to limited statistical power. The results gave no support for a single strong signal or clonotype linked to IBD. IBD patients shared fewer clonotypes with other individuals than healthy twins did, most markedly in patients showing signs of disease activity. IBD patients had lower TCRbeta repertoire diversity, measured by the inverse Simpson index, than their healthy co-twins. The analysis was unable to tell different T cell subtypes apart.

This sequence uses TRBV20-1 and TRBJ1-3; TCRdb's D call, TRBD1, is unchecked because there is no DNA. The receptor was isolated from a human donor with ulcerative colitis or Crohn's disease, or a healthy co-twin of an affected twin (not recorded which). The sequenced sample consisted of blood. CDR3 reads: CSARQGLGNTIYF.